A selection of T cell receptor beta chains follows, all from one sample in a study of cytomegalovirus exposure and HLA in healthy donors. Assay: immunoSEQ multiplex PCR; the TCRdb copy retains only in-frame clones and omits some. Of around 200,000 clones in the sample, 75% to 90% were seen once. Source material: PBMCs. The receptors originated from a boy aged 5-17 years in good health and CMV-seronegative. Both conserved end residues are part of each CDR3. Fields, in order: V gene, J gene, CDR3 protein.

TRBV25-1,TRBJ2-2,CASSVLPGTGELFF
TRBV4-1,TRBJ2-1,CASAPNREYNEQFF
TRBV7-9,TRBJ1-2,CASSTKTLARGHGYTF
TRBV27,TRBJ2-1,CASSFTGTAYNEQFF
TRBV2,TRBJ1-6,CASSEARDRGSYNSPLHF
TRBV30,TRBJ1-1,CAWSRQLRNTEAFF
TRBV10-3,TRBJ2-5,CAIRGDYQETQYF
TRBV13,TRBJ1-1,CASSPQLGGAFF
TRBV27,TRBJ1-1,CASSLSGDEAFF
TRBV9,TRBJ1-1,CASSAVQERSNTEAFF
TRBV7-9,TRBJ2-2,CASSLRGLNTGELFF
TRBV5-5,TRBJ1-2,CASSWDRGDYGYTF
TRBV11-3,TRBJ2-7,CASSYESSGAYEQYF
TRBV4-1,TRBJ2-2,CASSRRLAGELFF
TRBV9,-,CASSEAGGSSYEQYF
TRBV5-1,TRBJ1-1,CASSLSNTEAFF
TRBV4-1,TRBJ2-7,CASSPKDSSSYEQYF
TRBV7-9,TRBJ2-1,CASTLEMGLARDNEQFF
TRBV6-5,TRBJ2-1,CASSRDRGYNEQFF
TRBV6-4,TRBJ2-7,CASSEGQGSYEQYF
TRBV6-5,TRBJ2-1,CASSLSGTGGNNEQFF
TRBV30,TRBJ1-1,CAWVPSRAEAFF
TRBV28,TRBJ2-6,CASSPGGANVLTF
TRBV5-1,TRBJ2-3,CASSLEPRTDTQYF
TRBV5-6,TRBJ1-1,CASSPVGGNTEAFF
TRBV10-3,TRBJ2-7,CAISDSGASTLAYEQYF
TRBV10-3,TRBJ1-1,CAINRDGGGSGAFF
TRBV5-1,TRBJ1-3,CASSLEQGPIYFSGNTIYF
TRBV6-5,TRBJ2-1,CASRPGDRERNEQFF
TRBV6-5,TRBJ1-2,CAAGRTANYGYTF
TRBV19,TRBJ2-7,CASSTGGTSGFYEQYF
TRBV11-2,TRBJ2-4,CASSLAGLAGVGNIQYF
TRBV4-1,TRBJ1-2,CASSQDVFSRARRYNYGYTF
TRBV4-1,TRBJ1-1,CASSRIWTDEAFF
TRBV7-3,TRBJ1-1,CASSPQGGGYTEAFF
TRBV29-1,TRBJ2-1,CSAKGTVPYNEQFF
TRBV6-6,TRBJ1-2,CASSNPTSQGTYGYTF
TRBV6-5,TRBJ1-3,CASSYSTGSGNTIYF
TRBV5-4,TRBJ2-3,CASSLVVAGGPDTQYF
TRBV5-1,TRBJ2-5,CASSYALTGGVETQYF
TRBV6-6,TRBJ2-3,CASSPRDSDTQYF
TRBV10-3,TRBJ1-5,CAISAVGAGVYQPQHF